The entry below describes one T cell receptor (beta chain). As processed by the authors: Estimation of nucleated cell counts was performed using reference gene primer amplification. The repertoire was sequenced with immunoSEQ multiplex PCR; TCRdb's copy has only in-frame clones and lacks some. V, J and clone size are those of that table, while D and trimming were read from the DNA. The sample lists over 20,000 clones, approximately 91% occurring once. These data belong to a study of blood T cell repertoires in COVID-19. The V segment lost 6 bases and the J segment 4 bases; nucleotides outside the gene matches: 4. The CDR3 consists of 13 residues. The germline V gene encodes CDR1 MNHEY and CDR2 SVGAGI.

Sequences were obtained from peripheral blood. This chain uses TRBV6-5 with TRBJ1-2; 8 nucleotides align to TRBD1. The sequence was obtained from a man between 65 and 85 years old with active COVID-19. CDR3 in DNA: TGTGCCAGCAGATCGACAGGGGTCTATGGCTACACCTTC. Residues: CASRSTGVYGYTF.